These 25 T cell receptor beta chains share one sample of origin, sequenced in a study of blood T cell repertoires in COVID-19. TCRdb keeps only in-frame clones here, not all; method: immunoSEQ multiplex PCR. The table lists 210,000 or so clones, almost 90% of them singletons. Input material: peripheral blood. The receptors were sampled from a man aged 50 to 59 with acute or convalescent COVID-19.

The gene calls are TRBV28 and TRBJ2-7; 9 nucleotides line up with TRBD1. CDR3 length: 17 residues. Germline CDR1 is MDHEN and CDR2 is SYDVKM. Trimming at V came to 5 bases and at J to 3 bases, leaving 14 bases not matched to a gene. CDR3 residues: CASSPTPFGQGRYEQYF. DNA of the CDR3: TGTGCCAGCAGTCCCACACCTTTCGGACAGGGGCGCTACGAGCAGTACTTC.

The CDR3 nucleotides are TGTGCCAGCTCACCAGGATCGAAGGCGGACGAGCAGTACGTC. This encodes CASSPGSKADEQYV. This chain uses TRBV18 with TRBJ2-7; unclear D gene. V dropped 2 bases and J dropped 5 bases, with 13 bases sitting between them. The CDR3 is 14 residues long. Germline V gene data show CDR1 as KGHSH and CDR2 as LQKENI.

The chain combines TRBV11-2 with TRBJ2-7; 8 bases line up with TRBD2. Trimming at V came to 2 bases and at J to 2 bases, leaving 2 bases not matched to a gene. Looked up from germline, CDR1 is SGHAT and CDR2 is FQNNGV. CDR3 length equals 14 residues. The CDR3 sequence is CASSLKAGAYEQYF. CDR3 sequence (DNA): TGTGCCAGCAGCTTAAAAGCGGGGGCCTACGAGCAGTACTTC.

The chain links TRBV27 to TRBJ2-7, with a weak D call TRBD1 (5 bases). Germline lookup yields CDR1 MNHEY and CDR2 SMNVEV (reference sequence). V gave up 7 bases and J gave up 4 bases, with 14 bases separating them. This CDR3 has 13 residues. CDR3: CASKERGGYEQYV. The DNA for the CDR3 is TGTGCCAGCAAGGAAAGGGGCGGTTACGAGCAGTACGTC.

In DNA, the CDR3 is TGCAGTGCTAGTAGGCAGGGGAATGAAAAACTGTTTTTT. Its protein is CSASRQGNEKLFF. This chain uses TRBV20-1 with TRBJ1-4, with D maybe TRBD1 (6 bases). This CDR3 region has 13 residues. Trimming left V 3 bases short and J 5 bases short, with 10 bases between. CDR1 DFQATT and CDR2 SNEGSKA come from the germline V gene (reference sequence).

This clone has only one observation. The chain has TRBV18 and TRBJ2-1; 8 bases line up with TRBD1. Germline CDR1 reads KGHSH; CDR2 reads LQKENI. Losses at the gene ends were 1 base for V and 4 bases for J; bases not matched to a gene: 9. This CDR3 contains 17 residues. The CDR3 coding sequence is TGTGCCAGCTCACCACGATCAGGACAGGGTCAGTACAATGAGCAGTTCTTC. It codes for CASSPRSGQGQYNEQFF.

This chain connects TRBV7-8 to TRBJ1-1; a possible D gene is TRBD1 (5 bases). The length of the CDR3 is 16 residues. The V end was cut by 2 bases, the J end by 5 bases, with 18 bases between. In germline, CDR1 is SGHVS, CDR2 FQNEAQ. CDR3 in amino acids: CASSLLAASGRTEAFF. The DNA for the CDR3 is TGTGCCAGCAGCTTACTCGCAGCCTCAGGGCGGACTGAAGCTTTCTTT.

This clone was found a few times. The chain couples TRBV6-5 to TRBJ1-2, with D possibly matching TRBD1 (5 bases). The germline gives CDR1 MNHEY, CDR2 SVGAGI. V shed 6 bases and J shed 2 bases, with 7 bases lying between them. The CDR3 length is 12 residues. CDR3 nucleotides: TGTGCCAGCAGCTCAGGGAACTATGGCTACACCTTC. It is translated as CASSSGNYGYTF.

V is TRBV28 and J is TRBJ1-5; the match to TRBD1 covers 7 bases. Germline-derived CDR1 and CDR2 are MDHEN and SYDVKM. The CDR3 consists of 17 residues. Trimming cost V 3 bases and J 0 bases; bases outside gene matches: 8. CDR3 nucleotides: TGTGCCAGCAGTTTCCGCGACGGGACAGATAGCAATCAGCCCCAGCATTTT. Its translation: CASSFRDGTDSNQPQHF.

This chain links TRBV11-2 with TRBJ2-2, with TRBD2 as a possible D gene (5 bases). This CDR3 is 16 amino acids long. V lost 1 base, J lost 5 bases, and 14 bases lay in between. Germline V gene lookup returns CDR1 SGHAT and CDR2 FQNNGV. The CDR3: CASSLARIGVTGELFF. CDR3 sequence (DNA): TGTGCCAGCAGCTTAGCTCGTATCGGGGTTACCGGGGAGCTGTTTTTT.

The chain couples TRBV3-1 (or the pseudogene TRBV3-2) to TRBJ1-2; D gene ambiguous. The CDR3 loop spans 14 amino acids. The V gene lost 1 base and the J gene lost 7 bases, with 13 bases spanning the gap. Per the germline V gene, CDR1 is LGHDT and CDR2 is YNNKEL (reference sequence). CDR3 sequence: CASSQVAAGPGYTF. CDR3 sequence (DNA): TGTGCCAGCAGCCAAGTGGCAGCGGGTCCTGGCTACACCTTC.

This clone was seen only a few times. The rearrangement joins TRBV7-6 to TRBJ1-3, with D possibly TRBD1 on 5 matching bases. CDR3 length equals 15 residues. Germline values: CDR1 SGHVS, CDR2 FNYEAQ. The V and J ends lost 3 bases and 2 bases respectively, with 11 bases between them. The CDR3 protein is CASSLGTGAGNTIYF. For the CDR3, the DNA is TGTGCCAGCAGCTTGGGGACGGGGGCTGGAAACACCATATATTTT.

The chain is built from TRBV5-1 and TRBJ1-2, with a possible D match to TRBD1 (5 bases). V lost 1 base and J lost 4, with 20 bases in between. Germline V gene lookup returns CDR1 SGHRS and CDR2 YFSETQ. The CDR3 contains 17 residues. The chain's CDR3 is CASSLRRPGQGVYGYTF. CDR3 nucleotide sequence: TGCGCCAGCAGCTTGCGCCGTCCCGGCCAGGGCGTCTATGGCTACACCTTC.

The chain links TRBV7-2 to TRBJ2-1; D may be TRBD2 (5 bases). CDR1 is SGHTA, CDR2 FQGNSA, per germline. The CDR3 has 15 amino acids. Trimming cost V 5 bases and J 1 base, with 12 bases left between them. CDR3 sequence: CASSPTRTSYNEQFF. CDR3 coding DNA: TGTGCCAGCAGCCCGACCCGGACTTCCTACAATGAGCAGTTCTTC.

This sequence joins TRBV10-3 and TRBJ2-7; 8 bases map to TRBD2. This CDR3 region has 14 residues. V gave up 4 bases and J gave up 0 bases; unmatched junction bases: 2. Germline CDR1 ENHRY, CDR2 SYGVKD. The CDR3 protein is CAISASGLSYEQYF. The CDR3 DNA follows: TGTGCCATCAGTGCTAGCGGGCTCTCCTACGAGCAGTACTTC.

The chain recombines TRBV29-1 with TRBJ2-7; 7 positions agree with TRBD2. Germline assignment: CDR1 SQVTM and CDR2 ANQGSEA. With 4 bases clipped from V and 4 bases from J, the junction kept 13 bases outside the gene matches. The CDR3 runs to 15 residues. CDR3: CSVGQRDRGGYEQYF. The CDR3 DNA follows: TGCAGCGTTGGTCAGCGGGATAGGGGTGGGTACGAGCAGTACTTC.

V and J are TRBV2 and TRBJ2-7; D might be TRBD1 (6 bases). CDR3 size: 14 residues. The germline CDR1 and CDR2 sequences are SNHLY and FYNNEI. V gave up 9 bases and J gave up 0 bases, with 15 bases separating them. The CDR3 here is CARLRDITSYEQYV. CDR3 nucleotides: TGTGCCAGGCTACGGGACATAACCTCCTACGAGCAGTACGTC.

This chain uses TRBV7-3 with TRBJ1-1, with D unresolved. The V end was cut by 2 bases, the J end by 5 bases, with 9 bases between. This CDR3 comprises 13 residues. Germline V gene sequence: CDR1 SGHTA, CDR2 FQGTGA. The CDR3 sequence: CASSLSRKTEAFF. CDR3 coding DNA: TGTGCCAGCAGCTTATCGCGGAAAACTGAAGCTTTCTTT.

J is TRBJ2-5 and V is TRBV11-2, with D possibly matching TRBD2 (7 bases). The germline V gene encodes CDR1 SGHAT and CDR2 FQNNGV. This CDR3 is 12 amino acids long. Trimming pared 5 bases from V and 5 bases from J, leaving 9 bases between. In DNA form, the CDR3 reads TGTGCCAGCAGCGAGGGGGGGGAGACCCAGTACTTC. Residues: CASSEGGETQYF.

The gene calls are TRBV27 and TRBJ1-5, with 10 positions matching TRBD1. There are 14 residues in the CDR3. The germline gives CDR1 MNHEY, CDR2 SMNVEV (reference sequence). V shed 4 bases, J shed 11 bases, and the junction held 8 bases outside the gene matches. This CDR3 reads CASSSRQGAWAQHF. In DNA form, the CDR3 reads TGTGCCAGCAGTTCAAGACAGGGGGCCTGGGCCCAGCATTTT.

The chain recombines TRBV21-1 with TRBJ2-2; the D call TRBD2 from the table was never checked on the DNA. TRBV21-1 is noted as a pseudogene. This CDR3 is 16 amino acids long. CDR3 region: CASITGTSGSAGELFF. The CDR3 DNA sequence: TGTGCCAGCATAACCGGGACTAGCGGGAGTGCCGGGGAGCTGTTTTTT.

The chain combines TRBV7-8 with TRBJ2-7, with TRBD1 as a possible D gene (6 bases). Germline V gene sequence: CDR1 SGHVS, CDR2 FQNEAQ. Trimming took off 0 bases at V and 2 bases at J, with 8 bases between the two ends. This CDR3 region has 14 residues. This CDR3 is CASSLARQAYEQYV. CDR3 sequence (DNA): TGTGCCAGCAGCTTAGCGCGACAGGCCTACGAGCAGTACGTC.

The rearrangement joins TRBV14 to TRBJ1-5; D is unresolved. Trimming took off 6 bases at V and 2 bases at J, with 14 bases between the two ends. Germline CDR1 and CDR2: SGHDN and FVKESK. The CDR3 has 15 amino acids. CDR3 bases: TGTGCCAGCAGGCCGCTTGGGAGAGGCAATCAGCCCCAGCATTTT. It codes for CASRPLGRGNQPQHF. The variable domain in full, completed from reference TRBV14 and TRBJ1-5, reads EAGVTQFPSHSVIEKGQTVTLRCDPISGHDNLYWYRRVMGKEIKFLLHFVKESKQDESGMPNNRFLAERTGGTYSTLKVQPAELEDSGVYFCASRPLGRGNQPQHFGDGTRLSIL.

This chain uses TRBV30 with TRBJ1-6, with TRBD1 identical over 7 bases. This CDR3 region has 17 residues. Trimming removed 4 bases from V and 3 bases from J; junction bases left unmatched: 12. Per the germline V gene, CDR1 is GTSNPN and CDR2 is SVGIG (reference sequence). The CDR3 region is CAWNYRGSPNYNSPLHF. The CDR3 DNA sequence: TGTGCCTGGAATTACAGGGGATCCCCTAACTATAATTCACCCCTCCACTTT.

J is TRBJ2-7 and V is TRBV19; D is ambiguous. Trimming took off 10 bases at V and 4 bases at J, with 11 bases between the two ends. The CDR3 is made up of 11 amino acids. Germline V gene data show CDR1 as LNHDA and CDR2 as SQIVND (reference sequence). The CDR3 loop reads CATLGGYEQYF. DNA for the CDR3: TGTGCCACCCTTGGCGGTTACGAGCAGTACTTC.